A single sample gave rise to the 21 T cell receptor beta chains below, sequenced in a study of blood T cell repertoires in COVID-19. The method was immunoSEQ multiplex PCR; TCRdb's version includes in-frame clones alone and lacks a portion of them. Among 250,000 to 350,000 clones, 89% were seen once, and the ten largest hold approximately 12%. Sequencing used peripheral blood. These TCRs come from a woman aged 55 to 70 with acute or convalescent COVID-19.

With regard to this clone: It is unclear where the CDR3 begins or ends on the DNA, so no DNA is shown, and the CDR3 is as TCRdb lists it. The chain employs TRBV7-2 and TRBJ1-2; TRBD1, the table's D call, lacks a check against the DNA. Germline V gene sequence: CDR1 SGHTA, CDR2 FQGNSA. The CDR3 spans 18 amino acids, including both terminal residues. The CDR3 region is CASSAIRGMRGLTFGYTF.

The CDR3 nucleotides read TGTGCCAGCAGTTTAAGGGGGCTGGGCGAGCAGTACTTC. Protein sequence: CASSLRGLGEQYF. The chain recombines TRBV12-3 or TRBV12-4 with TRBJ2-7, with TRBD1 identical over 7 bases. The CDR3 covers 13 residues. Trimming removed 2 bases from V and 6 bases from J; junction bases left unmatched: 4.

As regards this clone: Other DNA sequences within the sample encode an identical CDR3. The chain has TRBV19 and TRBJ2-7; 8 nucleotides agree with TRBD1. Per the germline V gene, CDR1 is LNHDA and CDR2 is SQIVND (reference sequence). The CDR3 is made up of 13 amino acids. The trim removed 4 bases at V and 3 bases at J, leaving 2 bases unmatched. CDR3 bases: TGTGCCAGTAGTACCGGACAGGGCTACGAGCAGTACTTC. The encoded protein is CASSTGQGYEQYF.

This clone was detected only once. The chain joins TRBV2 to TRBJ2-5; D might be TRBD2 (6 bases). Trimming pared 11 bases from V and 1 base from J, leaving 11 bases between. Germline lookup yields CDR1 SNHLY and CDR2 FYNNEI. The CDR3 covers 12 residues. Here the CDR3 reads CADGGSQETQYF. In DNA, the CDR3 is TGTGCCGACGGGGGTTCCCAAGAGACCCAGTACTTC.

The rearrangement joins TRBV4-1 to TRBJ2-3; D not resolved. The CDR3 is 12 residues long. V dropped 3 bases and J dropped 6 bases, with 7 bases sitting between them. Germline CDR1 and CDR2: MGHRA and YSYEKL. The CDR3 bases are TGCGCCAGCAGCCACATCCGGGATACGCAGTATTTT. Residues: CASSHIRDTQYF.

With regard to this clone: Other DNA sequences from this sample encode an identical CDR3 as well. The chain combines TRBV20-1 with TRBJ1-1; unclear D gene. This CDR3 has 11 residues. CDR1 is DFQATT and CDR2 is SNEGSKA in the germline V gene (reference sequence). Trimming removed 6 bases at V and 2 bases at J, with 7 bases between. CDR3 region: CSAPGNTEAFF. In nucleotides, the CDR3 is TGCAGTGCCCCAGGTAACACTGAAGCTTTCTTT.

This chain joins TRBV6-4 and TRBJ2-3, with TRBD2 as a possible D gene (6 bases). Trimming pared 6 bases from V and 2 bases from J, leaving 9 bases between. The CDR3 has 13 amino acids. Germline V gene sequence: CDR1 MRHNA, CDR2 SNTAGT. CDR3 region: CASSPSDTDTQYF. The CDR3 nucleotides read TGTGCCAGCAGCCCTAGCGACACAGATACGCAGTATTTT.

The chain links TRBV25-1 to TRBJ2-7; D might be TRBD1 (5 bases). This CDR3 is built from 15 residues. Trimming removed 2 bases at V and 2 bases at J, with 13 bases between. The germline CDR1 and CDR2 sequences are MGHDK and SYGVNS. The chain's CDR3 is CASSEMGKGTYEQYF. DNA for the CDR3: TGTGCCAGCAGTGAAATGGGGAAGGGGACCTACGAGCAGTACTTC.

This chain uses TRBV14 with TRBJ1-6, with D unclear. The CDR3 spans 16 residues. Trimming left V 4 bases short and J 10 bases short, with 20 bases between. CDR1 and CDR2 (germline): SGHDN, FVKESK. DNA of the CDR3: TGTGCCAGCAGCCCCGGGGAGGGCTATAATCGGTCACCCCTCCACTTT. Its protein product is CASSPGEGYNRSPLHF.

CDR3: CASSTWTGAGTGELFF. Written as DNA, the CDR3 is TGTGCCAGCAGCACTTGGACAGGGGCAGGCACCGGGGAGCTGTTTTTT. The V and J genes are TRBV5-6 and TRBJ2-2, with TRBD1 matching over 9 bases. Trimming at V came to 4 bases and at J to 4 bases, leaving 8 bases not matched to a gene. Germline V CDR1 and CDR2: SGHDT, YYEEEE. This CDR3 is built from 16 residues.

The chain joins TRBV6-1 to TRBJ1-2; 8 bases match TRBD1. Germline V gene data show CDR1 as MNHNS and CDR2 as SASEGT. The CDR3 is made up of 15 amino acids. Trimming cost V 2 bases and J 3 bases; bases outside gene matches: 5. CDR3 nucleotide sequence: TGTGCCAGCAGTGAAAGACAGGGGAAAGACTATGGCTACACCTTC. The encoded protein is CASSERQGKDYGYTF.

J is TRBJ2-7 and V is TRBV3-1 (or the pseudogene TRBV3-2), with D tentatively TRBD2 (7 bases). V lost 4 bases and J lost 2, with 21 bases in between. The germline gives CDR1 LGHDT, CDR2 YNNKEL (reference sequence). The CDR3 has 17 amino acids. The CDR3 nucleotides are TGTGCCAGCAGCCCTCCTGGGGGGGCCACTATTCCCTACGAGCAGTACTTC. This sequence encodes CASSPPGGATIPYEQYF.

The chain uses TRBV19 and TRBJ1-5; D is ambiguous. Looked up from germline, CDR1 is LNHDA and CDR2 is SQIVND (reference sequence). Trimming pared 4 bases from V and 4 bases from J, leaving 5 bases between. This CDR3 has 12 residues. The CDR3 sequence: CASSRRNQPQHF. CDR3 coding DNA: TGTGCCAGTAGTAGGCGGAATCAGCCCCAGCATTTT.

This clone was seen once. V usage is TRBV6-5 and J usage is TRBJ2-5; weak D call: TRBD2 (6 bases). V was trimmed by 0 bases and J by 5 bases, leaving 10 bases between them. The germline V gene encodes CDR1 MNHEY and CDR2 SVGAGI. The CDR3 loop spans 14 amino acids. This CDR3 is CASSYSYRGETQYF. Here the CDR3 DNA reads TGTGCCAGCAGTTACTCGTACCGGGGGGAGACCCAGTACTTC.

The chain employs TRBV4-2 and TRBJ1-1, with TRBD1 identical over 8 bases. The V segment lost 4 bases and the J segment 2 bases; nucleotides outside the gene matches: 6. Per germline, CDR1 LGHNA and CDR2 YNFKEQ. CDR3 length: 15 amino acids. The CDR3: CASSRLTGDNTEAFF. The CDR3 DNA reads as TGTGCCAGCAGCCGACTGACAGGGGACAACACTGAAGCTTTCTTT.

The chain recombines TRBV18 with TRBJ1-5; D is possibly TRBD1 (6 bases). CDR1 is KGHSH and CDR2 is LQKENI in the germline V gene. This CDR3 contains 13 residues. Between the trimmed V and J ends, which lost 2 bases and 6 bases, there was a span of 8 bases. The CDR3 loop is CASSPRGGQPQHF. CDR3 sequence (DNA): TGTGCCAGCTCACCAAGGGGGGGTCAGCCCCAGCATTTT.

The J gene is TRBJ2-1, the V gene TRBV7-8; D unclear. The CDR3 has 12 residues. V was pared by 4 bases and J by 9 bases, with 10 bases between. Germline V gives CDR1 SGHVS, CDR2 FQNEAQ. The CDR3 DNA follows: TGTGCCAGCAGCTCTCTACCCGGTGAGCAGTTCTTC. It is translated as CASSSLPGEQFF.

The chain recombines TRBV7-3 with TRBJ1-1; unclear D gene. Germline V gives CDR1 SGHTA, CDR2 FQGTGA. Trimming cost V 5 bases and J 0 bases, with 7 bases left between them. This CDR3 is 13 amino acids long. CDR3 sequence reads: CASSAHMNTEAFF. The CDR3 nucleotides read TGTGCCAGCAGCGCACATATGAACACTGAAGCTTTCTTT.

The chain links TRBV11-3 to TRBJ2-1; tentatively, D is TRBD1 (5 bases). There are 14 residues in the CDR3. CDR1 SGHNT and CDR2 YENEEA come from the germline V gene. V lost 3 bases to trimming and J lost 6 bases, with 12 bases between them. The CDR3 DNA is TGTGCCAGCAGCTTCGGCAGGGCCAGCAATGAGCAGTTCTTC. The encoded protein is CASSFGRASNEQFF. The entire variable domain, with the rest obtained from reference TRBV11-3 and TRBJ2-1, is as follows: EAGVVQSPRYKIIEKKQPVAFWCNPISGHNTLYWYLQNLGQGPELLIRYENEEAVDDSQLPKDRFSAERLKGVDSTLKIQPAELGDSAVYLCASSFGRASNEQFFGPGTRLTVL.

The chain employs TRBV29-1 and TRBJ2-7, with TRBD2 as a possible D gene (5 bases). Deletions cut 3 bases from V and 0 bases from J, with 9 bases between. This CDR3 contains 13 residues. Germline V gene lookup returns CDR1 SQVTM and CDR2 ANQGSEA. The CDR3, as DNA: TGCAGCGTTGACGGCGGGTCCTCCTACGAGCAGTACTTC. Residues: CSVDGGSSYEQYF.

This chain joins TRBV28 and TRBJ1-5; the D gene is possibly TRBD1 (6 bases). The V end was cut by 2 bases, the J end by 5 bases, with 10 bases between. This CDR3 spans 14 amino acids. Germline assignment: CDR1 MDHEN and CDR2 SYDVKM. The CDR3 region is CASSLQGLDQPQHF. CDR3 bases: TGTGCCAGCAGTTTACAGGGGCTGGATCAGCCCCAGCATTTT. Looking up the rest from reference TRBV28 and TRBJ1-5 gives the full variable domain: DVKVTQSSRYLVKRTGEKVFLECVQDMDHENMFWYRQDPGLGLRLIYFSYDVKMKEKGDIPEGYSVSREKKERFSLILESASTNQTSMYLCASSLQGLDQPQHFGDGTRLSIL.